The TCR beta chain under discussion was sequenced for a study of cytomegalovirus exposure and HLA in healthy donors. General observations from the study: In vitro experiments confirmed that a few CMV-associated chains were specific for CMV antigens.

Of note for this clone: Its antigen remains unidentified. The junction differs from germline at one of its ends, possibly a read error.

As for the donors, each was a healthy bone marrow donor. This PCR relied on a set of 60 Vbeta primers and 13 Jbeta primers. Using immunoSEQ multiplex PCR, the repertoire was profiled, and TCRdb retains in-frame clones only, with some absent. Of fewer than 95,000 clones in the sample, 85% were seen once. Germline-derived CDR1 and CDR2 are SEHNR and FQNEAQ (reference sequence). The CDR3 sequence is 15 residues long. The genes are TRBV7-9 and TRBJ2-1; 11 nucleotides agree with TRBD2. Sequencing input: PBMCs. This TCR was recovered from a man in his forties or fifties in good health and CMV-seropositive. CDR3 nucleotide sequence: TGTTCCAGCAGCTTACGGGCTAGCGGGAGGCCCGAGCAGTTCTTC. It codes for CSSSLRASGRPEQFF.